Below are 31 T cell receptor beta chains sequenced from a single sample in a study of T-cell memory formation after mild COVID-19. Via MiXCR, TCRdb re-called the 5' RACE reads, giving one row per CDR3 protein. The sample has 450,000 to 650,000 distinct CDR3 sequences, approximately 21% seen once; the top ten hold roughly 8.3%. Material: PBMCs or a T cell subset sorted from them (not recorded which). The receptors come from an adult woman who had mild COVID-19 (a few samples of this study predate the infection). Cell type and time point are not known.

This clonotype came up a few times. The rearrangement links TRBV12-3 or TRBV12-4 to TRBJ1-6, with D possibly TRBD1 on 5 matching bases. The CDR3 sequence is 17 residues long. V was trimmed by 3 bases and J by 5 bases, leaving 17 bases between them. The CDR3 here is CASSFSLFGTHNSPLHF. CDR3 in DNA: TGTGCCAGCAGTTTCTCGCTATTTGGGACTCATAATTCACCCCTCCACTTT.

There are a few counts of this clonotype. The V and J genes are TRBV27 and TRBJ1-2, with 10 bases aligning to TRBD1. Trimming removed 6 bases from V and 7 bases from J; junction bases left unmatched: 5. CDR1 and CDR2 from the germline V gene are MNHEY and SMNVEV (reference sequence). This CDR3 has 13 amino acids. CDR3 protein: CASSQTGGSGYTF. The CDR3 DNA sequence: TGTGCCAGCAGCCAGACAGGGGGCAGTGGCTACACCTTC.

The chain links TRBV12-3 or TRBV12-4 to TRBJ1-2; the match to TRBD1 covers 7 bases. The CDR3 loop spans 13 amino acids. The trim removed 2 bases at V and 8 bases at J, leaving 5 bases unmatched. The chain's CDR3 is CASSLWQGEGYTF. The CDR3 DNA is TGTGCCAGCAGTTTATGGCAGGGGGAGGGCTACACCTTC.

This clonotype was detected only a few times. The chain uses TRBV29-1 and TRBJ2-4; 7 nucleotides match TRBD2. CDR3 length: 13 amino acids. Per germline, CDR1 SQVTM and CDR2 ANQGSEA. The V gene end was trimmed by 7 bases and the J gene end by 2 bases; junction bases not matched to a gene: 5. The CDR3 sequence: CSALSGSKNIQYF. In DNA, the CDR3 is TGCAGCGCCCTTAGCGGGTCCAAAAACATTCAGTACTTC.

There are many counts of this clonotype. The chain uses TRBV5-4 and TRBJ2-5; 7 nucleotides line up with TRBD2. The CDR3 totals 14 residues. Per the germline V gene, CDR1 is SGHNT and CDR2 is YYREEE (reference sequence). This CDR3 is CAVGGSYLQETQYF. The CDR3 region has the DNA TGTGCAGTGGGGGGGTCATACCTCCAAGAGACCCAGTACTTC.

In this sample, this clonotype turned up a few times. The chain recombines TRBV12-3 or TRBV12-4 with TRBJ1-1, with D possibly matching TRBD1 (6 bases). There are 18 residues in the CDR3. V lost 5 bases to trimming and J lost 0 bases, with 22 bases between them. The CDR3 reads CASSPTGVGDRVNTEAFF. The CDR3 nucleotides read TGTGCCAGCAGTCCGACAGGTGTAGGGGATCGGGTGAACACTGAAGCTTTCTTT.

This clonotype has a handful of counts. The CDR3 DNA is TGCAGCGTTGAAGACCGAATTCAGGACAGGGTGTATTTT. The encoded protein is CSVEDRIQDRVYF. V gene TRBV29-1 combines with J gene TRBJ1-3; 8 positions match TRBD1. V lost 0 bases to trimming and J lost 16 bases; unmatched junction nucleotides: 11. Germline assignment: CDR1 SQVTM and CDR2 ANQGSEA. This CDR3 comprises 13 residues.

V and J are TRBV3-1 and TRBJ2-3; 13 positions match TRBD2. V was clipped by 4 bases and J by 5 bases; unmatched bases: 3. The CDR3 runs 15 residues. CDR1 LGHDT and CDR2 YNNKEL come from the germline V gene (reference sequence). In DNA, the CDR3 is TGTGCCAGCAGCCCCCGGACTAGCGGGGGAGATACGCAGTATTTT. This codes for CASSPRTSGGDTQYF.

This clonotype has just a few counts. The V call is TRBV2, the J call TRBJ2-2; D is perhaps TRBD1 (6 bases). Trimming took off 6 bases at V and 1 base at J, with 12 bases between the two ends. Germline lookup yields CDR1 SNHLY and CDR2 FYNNEI. There are 15 residues in the CDR3. The CDR3 loop is CASRRTDQNTGELFF. In DNA, the CDR3 is TGTGCCAGCAGAAGGACAGACCAGAACACCGGGGAGCTGTTTTTT.

This chain joins TRBV11-3 and TRBJ2-2; a possible D gene is TRBD2 (6 bases). Germline loops: CDR1 SGHNT, CDR2 YENEEA. This CDR3 contains 16 residues. V shed 5 bases and J shed 4 bases, with 17 bases lying between them. CDR3 DNA: TGTGCCAGCAGCCGGGGAGGACCTTCGAGCACCGGGGAGCTGTTTTTT. Translated, it gives CASSRGGPSSTGELFF.

V gene TRBV27 combines with J gene TRBJ2-3, with TRBD1 identical over 10 bases. In germline, CDR1 is MNHEY, CDR2 SMNVEV (reference sequence). V dropped 7 bases and J dropped 6; count of bases not matched to a gene: 10. The CDR3 consists of 15 residues. The CDR3 sequence: CASTVRDRGFDTQYF. In DNA, the CDR3 is TGTGCCAGCACCGTGCGGGACAGGGGCTTTGATACGCAGTATTTT.

The gene calls are TRBV4-2 and TRBJ2-4; the match to TRBD1 covers 9 bases. The CDR3 has 16 residues. Germline V gene sequence: CDR1 LGHNA, CDR2 YNFKEQ. V trimming: 4 bases; J trimming: 4 bases; junction bases outside the gene matches: 8. The CDR3 region has the DNA TGTGCCAGCAGCCGCACAGGGGGCGAAGGTAAAAACATTCAGTACTTC. This sequence encodes CASSRTGGEGKNIQYF.

This clonotype was detected ten times or more. The chain carries TRBV7-2 and TRBJ1-5; D ambiguous. CDR3 length: 13 amino acids. The ends were cut back, 5 bases at V and 1 base at J, with 6 bases in the middle. The germline V gene has CDR1 SGHTA and CDR2 FQGNSA. CDR3 protein: CASSLQSNQPQHF. CDR3 nucleotide sequence: TGTGCCAGCAGCCTACAGAGCAATCAGCCCCAGCATTTT.

The chain uses TRBV20-1 and TRBJ2-7, with 8 bases identical to TRBD2. Germline CDR1 DFQATT, CDR2 SNEGSKA (reference sequence). The CDR3 loop spans 17 amino acids. Losses at the gene ends were 1 base for V and 4 bases for J; bases not matched to a gene: 15. The CDR3 reads CSARGPASGLLIYEQYF. CDR3 DNA sequence: TGCAGTGCTAGAGGTCCGGCTAGCGGGCTGCTGATATACGAGCAGTACTTC.

This chain joins TRBV20-1 and TRBJ1-2, with D possibly matching TRBD1 (5 bases). The CDR3 sequence is 12 residues long. V was trimmed by 2 bases and J by 6 bases, leaving 10 bases between them. CDR1 is DFQATT, CDR2 SNEGSKA, per germline (reference sequence). The CDR3 coding sequence is TGCAGTGCTAGATTTCCAGGGCATGGCTACACCTTC. Translation: CSARFPGHGYTF.

This chain joins TRBV18 and TRBJ2-1; 9 bases match TRBD1. The V gene's germline CDR1 is KGHSH and CDR2 LQKENI. The J segment lost 6 bases and the V segment lost 5 bases, leaving 5 bases of the junction unmatched. There are 14 residues in the CDR3. This chain's CDR3 is CASSVQGAINEQFF. Here the CDR3 DNA reads TGTGCCAGCTCAGTACAGGGGGCGATCAATGAGCAGTTCTTC.

This clonotype came up a few times. The J gene is TRBJ2-1, the V gene TRBV18; TRBD2 is a possible D gene (5 bases). CDR1 KGHSH and CDR2 LQKENI come from the germline V gene. The CDR3 loop spans 14 amino acids. Trimming removed 6 bases at V and 4 bases at J, with 13 bases between. CDR3 sequence reads: CASSESSSYNEQFF. The CDR3 nucleotides are TGTGCCAGCTCCGAGTCTAGCAGTTACAATGAGCAGTTCTTC.

This clonotype was seen more than once but under ten times. This chain connects TRBV20-1 to TRBJ2-1; D not certain. CDR3 length: 14 amino acids. The V and J ends lost 0 bases and 10 bases respectively, with 16 bases between them. The germline V gene encodes CDR1 DFQATT and CDR2 SNEGSKA (reference sequence). CDR3 sequence reads: CSARDTARIREQFF. The CDR3 DNA sequence: TGCAGTGCTAGAGATACGGCCAGGATACGGGAGCAGTTCTTC.

This clonotype occurred a few times. The V gene is TRBV20-1, the J gene TRBJ2-7; D uncertain. Germline CDR1 and CDR2: DFQATT and SNEGSKA (reference sequence). The CDR3 extends over 14 amino acids. Trimming pared 5 bases from V and 1 base from J, leaving 15 bases between. CDR3 protein: CSAGPSSGSYEQYF. Written as DNA, the CDR3 is TGCAGTGCTGGGCCGTCGTCGGGTTCCTACGAGCAGTACTTC.

This clonotype has just a few counts. V is TRBV15 and J is TRBJ2-1, with a weak D call TRBD1 (5 bases). Trimming cost V 1 base and J 15 bases, with 13 bases left between them. The CDR3 sequence is 12 residues long. Germline V gives CDR1 LNHNV, CDR2 YYDKDF (reference sequence). CDR3 region: CATSRVGLPPFF. The CDR3 DNA follows: TGTGCCACCAGCAGAGTGGGGCTCCCCCCGTTCTTC.

CDR3 protein: CASSQDHGMLPEQYF. CDR3 DNA: TGTGCCAGCAGCCAAGATCATGGCATGTTACCCGAGCAGTACTTC. The chain uses TRBV3-1 and TRBJ2-7; D gene ambiguous. There are 15 residues in the CDR3. V lost 0 bases to trimming and J lost 6 bases, with 15 bases between them. Germline CDR1 reads LGHDT; CDR2 reads YNNKEL (reference sequence).

This chain links TRBV5-6 with TRBJ1-1; 9 bases match TRBD1. Germline V lookup: CDR1 SGHDT, CDR2 YYEEEE. This CDR3 is built from 14 residues. With 3 bases clipped from V and 5 bases from J, the junction kept 5 bases outside the gene matches. CDR3 residues: CASSYGTGITEAFF. The CDR3 coding sequence is TGTGCCAGCAGCTACGGGACAGGGATAACTGAAGCTTTCTTT.

In its sample, this clonotype was seen a few times. V and J are TRBV10-3 and TRBJ1-2, with 9 bases identical to TRBD1. With 6 bases clipped from V and 6 bases from J, the junction kept 8 bases outside the gene matches. Germline values: CDR1 ENHRY, CDR2 SYGVKD. The CDR3 covers 14 residues. CDR3 amino acids: CAISLTGGADGYTF. As DNA, the CDR3 is TGTGCCATCAGCCTTACAGGGGGCGCGGATGGCTACACCTTC.

This chain joins TRBV4-3 and TRBJ1-1; 7 nucleotides match TRBD1. After removal of 2 bases from V and 6 bases from J, the junction contained 6 bases not matched to a gene. Germline CDR1 and CDR2: LGHNA and YSLEER. CDR3 length equals 14 residues. CDR3 amino acids: CASSQQGTAAEAFF. CDR3 sequence (DNA): TGCGCCAGCAGCCAACAAGGGACAGCCGCTGAAGCTTTCTTT.

This sequence joins TRBV6-6 and TRBJ2-4; 16 bases match TRBD2. The CDR3 sequence is 17 residues long. The germline gives CDR1 MNHNY, CDR2 SVGAGI (reference sequence). Unmatched junction bases numbered 8, after V lost 5 bases and J lost 7 bases. CDR3 region: CASSKAGLAGGPNIQYF. The CDR3, as DNA: TGTGCCAGCAGTAAAGCGGGACTAGCGGGAGGGCCGAACATTCAGTACTTC.

This chain joins TRBV7-8 and TRBJ2-5, with TRBD2 matching over 9 bases. The CDR3 length is 15 residues. V was clipped by 1 base and J by 3 bases; unmatched bases: 3. Germline CDR1 SGHVS, CDR2 FQNEAQ. The CDR3 loop is CASSLGGTSKETQYF. CDR3 DNA sequence: TGTGCCAGCAGCTTAGGGGGGACTAGCAAAGAGACCCAGTACTTC.

There are a few counts of this clonotype. The gene calls are TRBV6-5 and TRBJ2-7, with 9 positions matching TRBD1. V lost 0 bases, J lost 4 bases, and 4 bases stayed unmatched. CDR3 length equals 15 residues. Germline-derived CDR1 and CDR2 are MNHEY and SVGAGI. Written as DNA, the CDR3 is TGTGCCAGCAGTTACTCGGGACAGGGTTCGTACGAGCAGTACTTC. Protein: CASSYSGQGSYEQYF.

This clonotype has just a few counts. The chain links TRBV6-2 or TRBV6-3 to TRBJ2-3; D perhaps matches TRBD1 (6 bases). The ends were cut back, 2 bases at V and 2 bases at J, with 8 bases in the middle. Per the germline V gene, CDR1 is MNHEY and CDR2 is SVGEGT. This CDR3 has 14 amino acids. The CDR3: CASSYRTATDTQYF. CDR3 DNA: TGTGCCAGCAGTTACCGGACAGCCACAGATACGCAGTATTTT.

This clonotype was counted only a few times. The chain has TRBV7-9 and TRBJ1-4; TRBD1 matches at 8 bases. Unmatched junction bases numbered 6, after V lost 5 bases and J lost 7 bases. This CDR3 is built from 14 residues. Germline V gene lookup returns CDR1 SEHNR and CDR2 FQNEAQ (reference sequence). The chain's CDR3 is CASSSTGGREKLFF. Here the CDR3 DNA reads TGTGCCAGCAGCAGTACAGGGGGTCGTGAAAAACTGTTTTTT.

The chain has TRBV3-1 and TRBJ1-2; TRBD1 aligns across 9 bases. The junction had 13 bases not matched to a gene; V was cut back by 6 bases and J by 2 bases. The CDR3 has 17 residues. CDR1 is LGHDT and CDR2 is YNNKEL in the germline V gene (reference sequence). The CDR3 spells CASRTGQGSYSNYGYTF. The CDR3 nucleotides are TGTGCCAGCAGGACAGGACAGGGGTCCTACTCCAACTATGGCTACACCTTC.

V is TRBV9 and J is TRBJ2-3; 7 bases map to TRBD2. The CDR3 has 15 residues. J gave up 2 bases and V 0 bases, and 3 bases lay outside the gene matches. Germline-derived CDR1 and CDR2 are SGDLS and YYNGEE. The CDR3 DNA sequence: TGTGCCAGCAGCGTAGCCAGCGGGGCCACAGATACGCAGTATTTT. This gives the protein CASSVASGATDTQYF.